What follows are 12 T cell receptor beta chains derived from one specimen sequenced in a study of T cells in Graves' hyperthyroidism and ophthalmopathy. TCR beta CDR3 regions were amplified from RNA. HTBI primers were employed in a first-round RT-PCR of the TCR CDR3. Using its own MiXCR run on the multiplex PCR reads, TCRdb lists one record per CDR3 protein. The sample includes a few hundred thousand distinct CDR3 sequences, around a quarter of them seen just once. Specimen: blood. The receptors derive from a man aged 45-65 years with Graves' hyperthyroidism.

The CDR3 region has the DNA TGTGCCAGCAGTACGACCGGGACTAGCCTGTCAGATACGCAGTATTTT. This gives the protein CASSTTGTSLSDTQYF. The chain has TRBV27 and TRBJ2-3; 9 bases agree with TRBD2. CDR1 is MNHEY, CDR2 SMNVEV, per germline (reference sequence). V shed 5 bases and J 4 bases; nucleotides not matched to a gene: 10. The CDR3 is 16 amino acids.

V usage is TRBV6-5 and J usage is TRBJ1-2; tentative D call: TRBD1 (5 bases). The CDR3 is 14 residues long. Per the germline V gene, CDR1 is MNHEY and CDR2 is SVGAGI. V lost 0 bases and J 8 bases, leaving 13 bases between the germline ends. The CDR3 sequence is CASSYSDTGRGYTF. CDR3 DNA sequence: TGTGCCAGCAGTTACTCGGACACGGGCCGAGGCTACACCTTC.

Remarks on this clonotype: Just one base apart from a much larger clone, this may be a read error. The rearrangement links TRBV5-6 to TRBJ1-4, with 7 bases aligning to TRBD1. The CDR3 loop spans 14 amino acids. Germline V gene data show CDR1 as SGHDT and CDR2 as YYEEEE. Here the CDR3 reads CASSYGTENENLFF. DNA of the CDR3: TGTGCCAGCAGCTATGGGACAGAAAATGAAAATCTGTTTTTT.

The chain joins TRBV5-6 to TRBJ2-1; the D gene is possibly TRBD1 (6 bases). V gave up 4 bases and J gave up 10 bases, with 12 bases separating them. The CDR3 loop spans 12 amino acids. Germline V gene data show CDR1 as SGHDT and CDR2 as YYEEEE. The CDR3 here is CASSRGGFEQFF. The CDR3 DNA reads TGTGCCAGCAGCCGTGGGGGCTTCGAGCAGTTCTTC.

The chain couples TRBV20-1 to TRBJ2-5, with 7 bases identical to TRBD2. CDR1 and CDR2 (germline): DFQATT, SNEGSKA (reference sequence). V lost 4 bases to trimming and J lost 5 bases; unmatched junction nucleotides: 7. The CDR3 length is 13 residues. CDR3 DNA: TGCAGTGCTACGGTCCGGGGGGATGAGACCCAGTACTTC. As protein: CSATVRGDETQYF.

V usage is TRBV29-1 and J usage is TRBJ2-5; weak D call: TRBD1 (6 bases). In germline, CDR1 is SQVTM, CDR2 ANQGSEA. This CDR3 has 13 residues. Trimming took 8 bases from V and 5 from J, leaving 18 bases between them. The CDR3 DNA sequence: TGCAGCATCCTCACAGGGAATGGGGAGACCCAGTACTTC. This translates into CSILTGNGETQYF. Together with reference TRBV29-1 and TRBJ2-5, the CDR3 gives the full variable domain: SAVISQKPSRDICQRGTSLTIQCQVDSQVTMMFWYRQQPGQSLTLIATANQGSEATYESGFVIDKFPISRPNLTFSTLTVSNMSPEDSSIYLCSILTGNGETQYFGPGTRLLVL.

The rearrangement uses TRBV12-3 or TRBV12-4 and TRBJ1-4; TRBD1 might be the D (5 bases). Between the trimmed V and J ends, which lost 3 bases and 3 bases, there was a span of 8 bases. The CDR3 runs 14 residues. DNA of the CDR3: TGTGCCAGCAGTTTGGGGCAGTCTAATGAAAAACTGTTTTTT. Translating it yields CASSLGQSNEKLFF.

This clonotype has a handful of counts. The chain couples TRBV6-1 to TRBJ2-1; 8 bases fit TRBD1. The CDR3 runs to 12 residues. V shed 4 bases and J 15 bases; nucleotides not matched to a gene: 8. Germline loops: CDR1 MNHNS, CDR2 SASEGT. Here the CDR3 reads CASSVRGLMSFF. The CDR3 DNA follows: TGTGCCAGCAGTGTCAGGGGGCTGATGTCGTTCTTC.

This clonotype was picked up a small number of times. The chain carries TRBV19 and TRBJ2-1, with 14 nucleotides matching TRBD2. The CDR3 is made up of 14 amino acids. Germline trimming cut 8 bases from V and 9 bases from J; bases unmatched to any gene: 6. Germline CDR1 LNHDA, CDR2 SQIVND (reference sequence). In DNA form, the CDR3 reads TGTGCCAGTCGACTAGCGGGAGGGAGTGGTGAGCAGTTCTTC. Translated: CASRLAGGSGEQFF.

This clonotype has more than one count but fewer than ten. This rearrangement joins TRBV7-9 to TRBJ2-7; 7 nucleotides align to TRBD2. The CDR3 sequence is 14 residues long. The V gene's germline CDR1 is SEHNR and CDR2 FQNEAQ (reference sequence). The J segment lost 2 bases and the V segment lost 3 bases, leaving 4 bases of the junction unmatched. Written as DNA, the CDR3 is TGTGCCAGCAGCTTCCAAGGGAGGGCCTACGAGCAGTACTTC. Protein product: CASSFQGRAYEQYF.

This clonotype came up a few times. In DNA form, the CDR3 reads TGTGCCAGCAGCTTCTCCAGCGGGGGAGGAAACATTCAGTACTTC. It encodes CASSFSSGGGNIQYF. The chain carries TRBV7-2 and TRBJ2-4; the match to TRBD2 covers 8 bases. Germline V gene data show CDR1 as SGHTA and CDR2 as FQGNSA. CDR3 length equals 15 residues. Trimming cost V 3 bases and J 6 bases; bases outside gene matches: 7.

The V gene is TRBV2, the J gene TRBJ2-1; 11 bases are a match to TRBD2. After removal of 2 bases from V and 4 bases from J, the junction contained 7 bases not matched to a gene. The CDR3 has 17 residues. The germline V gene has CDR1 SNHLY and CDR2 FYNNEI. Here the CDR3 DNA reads TGTGCCAGCAGTGAATCGATGACTAGCGGGAAATACAATGAGCAGTTCTTC. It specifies CASSESMTSGKYNEQFF. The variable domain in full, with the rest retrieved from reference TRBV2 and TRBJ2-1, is EPEVTQTPSHQVTQMGQEVILRCVPISNHLYFYWYRQILGQKVEFLVSFYNNEISEKSEIFDDQFSVERPDGSNFTLKIRSTKLEDSAMYFCASSESMTSGKYNEQFFGPGTRLTVL.